Reported below is one T cell receptor (beta chain). It has no known antigen specificity. No much larger clone is present one base from it, and per-base qualities are unavailable. The source of the sample is a study of beta chain features in type 1 diabetes (dated by TCRdb to about 2018). Regarding the study in general: Mean age, gender distribution, total cell number and subset yield did not differ between patients and healthy donors. A total of about 110,000,000 sorted cells were examined across all samples, and a strong correlation was observed between cell number per subset and RNA yield. The study compared the TCRB repertoires of sorted circulating CD4+ T cell subsets in recently diagnosed type 1 diabetes patients with those in matched healthy donors. Naive and central memory subsets were obtained from all 28 donors, but regulatory and stem cell-like memory subsets were isolated from only 8 patients and roughly 8 healthy donors. The study at large found these results: HLA sub-analyses involved small numbers of individuals, so any influence of HLA type on TCRB rearrangement remained unresolved. Because cDNA was sequenced instead of genomic DNA, activated cells with high expression could be over-represented, although the groups did not differ in activation or CD3 levels. A moderate but significant shortening of TCRB CDR3 length was observed in type 1 diabetes patients in all four CD4+ subsets. Naive, central memory and regulatory TCRB repertoires appeared to be more similar among patients than among healthy donors. Patients with type 1 diabetes made fewer insertions and deleted more nucleotides at VDJ recombination sites, implying thymic rearrangement abnormalities. PCR might favor shorter templates, but patient and control samples were amplified and corrected together, so any skew would affect both groups equally.

All of the isolated RNA was reverse transcribed with the High Capacity cDNA Reverse Transcription Kit, so expressed TCRB transcripts were sequenced. Deep immunoSEQ sequencing was applied to naive, central memory and regulatory T cell samples, giving an average of roughly 3.3 million total reads per sample. After sorted cells were lysed in RLT buffer, RNA was extracted with DNase-treated RNeasy Micro or Mini kits, with the choice depending on cell number. To prevent cross-contamination, every cell subset was processed on its own, while patient and healthy donor samples were processed together. TCRB sequences were amplified from cDNA with the immunoSEQ multiplex PCR, producing 87-bp fragments spanning the CDR3 region. The amplicons were sequenced using the Illumina HiSeq platform. The original methods were these. Synthetic template baselines were used to correct PCR bias computationally, reads within Hamming distance 2 were collapsed, and singletons that could not be merged were discarded. Reads were aligned against IMGT so that V, D and J genes, CDR3 length and insertions or deletions at six rearrangement sites could be assigned. Within each subset, clonotype counts were normalized to sorted cell number, after which true diversity and Gini coefficients were computed with the tcR R package. The overlap coefficient, calculated on TCRB nucleotide sequences, was used to quantify repertoire sharing. As stored in TCRdb, this immuneACCESS dataset retains in-frame rearrangements with V and J assigned. A fraction of the clones does not appear; measured against another copy, unresolved V genes explain less than half of the discrepancy, and the remainder lacks a known reason. That table furnishes V, J and clone size, whereas the DNA furnished D and trimming. Recorded for this sample are nearly 350,000 clones; less than 9.5% of them occurred a single time. The ten most abundant clones make up less than 0.45% of the sample.

CDR1 LGHNA and CDR2 YNFKEQ are derived from the germline V gene. V is pruned by 4 bases and J by 0 bases, leaving 6 bases of the junction without a gene match. The CDR3 runs 18 amino acids, cysteine and phenylalanine included. Only CDR3 DNA is held: 54 bases, read in frame from base 1. From each donor, a single peripheral blood sample of around 0.12 L on average was drawn into heparinised tubes. Using a panel that included CD45RO, CCR7, CD25, CD127, CD95 and CD27, naive, central memory, regulatory and stem cell-like memory CD4+ T cells were sorted on a BD FACSAria II. A purity above 95% was achieved for all sorted populations. PBMCs were separated immediately by Lymphoprep density gradient centrifugation and were stained directly, without being cultured. So that batch effects would be minimized, each experiment stained and sorted samples in pairs, pairing one healthy donor with one patient.

The receptor was isolated from a woman aged 18 to 35 in good health. The specimen was central memory CD4+ T cells from blood. The chain uses TRBV4-2 and TRBJ2-6, with 10 bases in between that match TRBD2. The CDR3 region: CASSRGLAVSSGANVLTF. The base sequence is TGTGCCAGCAGCCGAGGACTAGCGGTTAGCTCTGGGGCCAACGTCCTGACTTTC.